These 5 T cell receptor beta chains originate from one sample sequenced in a study of identical twins. TCRdb ran MiXCR on the 5' RACE reads and lists one entry per CDR3 protein. This sample has around 1.7 million distinct CDR3 sequences, with roughly 35% found just once. The sample comprised cord blood. The receptors here all came from a newborn girl in good health.

Comments on this clonotype: Being one base from a much bigger clone, this may be a read error. This rearrangement joins TRBV7-2 to TRBJ2-7; a possible D gene is TRBD1 (6 bases). CDR3 length: 14 residues. The germline gives CDR1 SGHTA, CDR2 FQGNSA. The CDR3 DNA follows: TGTGCCAGCAGCTTAGGGACAGCCTACTACGGGCAGTACTTC. Residues: CASSLGTAYYGQYF.

This clonotype was counted only a few times. The chain links TRBV28 to TRBJ2-4; D unresolved. Trimming left V 5 bases short and J 0 bases short, with 17 bases between. The CDR3 runs 17 residues. Germline V CDR1 and CDR2: MDHEN, SYDVKM. CDR3 sequence (DNA): TGTGCCAGCAGTCCCTCCATATCGACTTTAGCCAAAAACATTCAGTACTTC. Protein: CASSPSISTLAKNIQYF.

The sample holds a few counts of this clonotype. This rearrangement joins TRBV5-1 to TRBJ1-5; 8 positions match TRBD1. Germline lookup yields CDR1 SGHRS and CDR2 YFSETQ. The CDR3 spans 13 residues. V lost 5 bases, J lost 7 bases, and 5 bases stayed unmatched. In nucleotides, the CDR3 is TGCGCCAGCAGTCGGACAGGGCCACAGCCCCAGCATTTT. Translation: CASSRTGPQPQHF.

Only a few counts were recorded for this clonotype. This may arise from a read error, as a much more abundant clone is one base away. This rearrangement joins TRBV3-1 to TRBJ2-5, with 9 bases matching TRBD1. The CDR3 extends over 14 amino acids. Per germline, CDR1 LGHDT and CDR2 YNNKEL (reference sequence). J lost 4 bases, V lost 5 bases, and 5 bases had no gene match. CDR3 coding DNA: TGTGCCAGCAGCGTATACAGGGGGCGAGAGACCCAGTACTTC. It translates to CASSVYRGRETQYF.

The rearrangement joins TRBV25-1 to TRBJ2-3, with D possibly being TRBD1 (6 bases). This CDR3 contains 14 residues. The V and J ends lost 2 bases and 2 bases respectively, with 8 bases between them. Germline CDR1 is MGHDK and CDR2 is SYGVNS. The CDR3 sequence: CASSELGATDTQYF. In nucleotides, the CDR3 is TGTGCCAGCAGTGAACTGGGGGCCACAGATACGCAGTATTTT.